These T cell receptor beta chains were read from a single sample in a study of blood T cell repertoires in COVID-19. This table comes from immunoSEQ multiplex PCR, and its TCRdb copy is limited to in-frame clones, with some not included. In the table there are about 110,000 clones, less than 75% of which are singletons. Specimen: peripheral blood. The source is a woman aged 35 to 49 with acute or convalescent COVID-19. Each CDR3 is given with its conserved first and last residue. D genes are given only for firm matches. Clone size appears in some rows only: once, few, many, or a class for an expanded clone.

V gene,J gene,D gene,clone size,CDR3 protein,CDR3 DNA
TRBV11-2,TRBJ2-1,.,.,CASSPGGGDEQFF,TGTGCCAGCAGCCCTGGGGGGGGCGATGAGCAGTTCTTC
TRBV11-2,TRBJ2-1,TRBD2,.,CASSLGGRGGYDEQFF,TGTGCCAGCAGCTTAGGAGGGCGGGGGGGCTACGATGAGCAGTTCTTC
TRBV6-5,TRBJ2-3,TRBD1,.,CASRRTGSTDTQYF,TGTGCCAGCAGGAGGACAGGGAGCACAGATACGCAGTATTTT
TRBV10-3,TRBJ1-1,.,.,CATEQNMNTEAFF,TGTGCCACCGAACAGAATATGAACACTGAAGCTTTCTTT
TRBV24-1,TRBJ2-4,.,.,CATSDQGSPGNIQYF,TGTGCCACCAGTGACCAGGGCTCTCCTGGAAACATTCAGTACTTC
TRBV28,TRBJ1-3,TRBD1,many,CASSSDRVLRTIYF,TGTGCCAGCAGTTCCGACAGGGTTCTACGCACCATATATTTT
TRBV19,TRBJ2-1,TRBD2,few,CASKVGLAGGRGEQFF,TGTGCCAGTAAGGTAGGACTAGCGGGGGGGAGAGGTGAGCAGTTCTTC
TRBV12-3/TRBV12-4,TRBJ1-2,.,.,CASTLYGGDGYTF,TGTGCCAGCACCCTTTATGGTGGAGATGGCTACACCTTC
TRBV27,TRBJ1-1,.,.,CASSSINPGHWGGLEAFF,TGTGCCAGCAGTTCTATAAACCCGGGACACTGGGGGGGACTAGAAGCTTTCTTT
TRBV6-5,TRBJ1-6,.,.,CASSIGTNNSPLHF,TGTGCCAGCAGTATCGGGACAAATAATTCACCCCTCCACTTT
TRBV7-3,TRBJ2-1,.,.,CASSPQPQGNNEQFF,TGTGCCAGCAGCCCCCAACCCCAGGGTAACAATGAGCAGTTCTTC
TRBV3-1/TRBV3-2,TRBJ1-6,.,few,CASSQGTPSTLHF,TGTGCCAGCAGCCAAGGGACACCTTCCACCCTCCACTTT
TRBV7-8,TRBJ2-1,TRBD2,.,CASSFKRGGAQFF,TGTGCCAGCAGCTTCAAGCGGGGGGGCGCGCAGTTCTTC
TRBV11-2,TRBJ2-5,.,few,CASSLAVKQETQYF,TGTGCCAGCAGCTTAGCGGTGAAACAAGAGACCCAGTACTTC
TRBV19,TRBJ2-3,TRBD2,.,CASNFLAGTTDTQYF,TGTGCCAGTAATTTCCTAGCGGGGACCACAGATACGCAGTATTTT
TRBV24-1,TRBJ1-4,.,.,CATSGGGEKLFF,TGTGCCACCAGTGGGGGGGGTGAAAAACTGTTTTTT
TRBV6-5,TRBJ1-1,TRBD1,once,CASLGTVNTEAFF,TGTGCCAGCCTCGGGACAGTGAACACTGAAGCTTTCTTT
TRBV7-6,TRBJ2-1,.,.,CASSLGGGYAYNEQFF,TGTGCCAGCAGCTTAGGGGGCGGATACGCCTACAATGAGCAGTTCTTC
TRBV19,TRBJ2-7,TRBD1,.,CASSVRGQSYEQYF,TGTGCCAGTAGTGTCCGGGGACAGTCCTACGAGCAGTACTTC
TRBV18,TRBJ2-1,.,.,CASSPPGRGTYNEQFF,TGTGCCAGCTCACCACCAGGTAGGGGGACCTACAATGAGCAGTTCTTC
TRBV2,TRBJ1-6,.,.,CASRAGGGESPLHF,TGTGCCAGCAGGGCAGGTGGAGGAGAGTCACCCCTCCACTTT
TRBV15,TRBJ2-7,TRBD2,.,CATSSPGGGYEQYF,TGTGCCACCAGCTCGCCCGGCGGGGGATACGAGCAGTACTTC
TRBV30,TRBJ2-1,.,.,CAWGRSNNEQFF,TGTGCCTGGGGGCGTAGTAACAATGAGCAGTTCTTC
TRBV11-2,TRBJ1-2,.,.,CASSLEGAVGYGYTF,TGTGCCAGCAGCTTAGAAGGGGCTGTTGGATATGGCTACACCTTC
TRBV3-1/TRBV3-2,TRBJ2-5,.,.,CASSQSRAPQETQYF,TGTGCCAGCAGCCAAAGCAGGGCCCCCCAAGAGACCCAGTACTTC
TRBV4-3,TRBJ1-2,.,.,CASSQEEGRGYTF,TGCGCCAGCAGCCAAGAGGAGGGACGAGGCTACACCTTC
TRBV19,TRBJ2-2,.,.,CASKKREAGELFF,TGTGCCAGTAAGAAAAGGGAGGCCGGGGAGCTGTTTTTT
TRBV10-3,TRBJ2-3,.,.,CAISELTDTQYF,TGTGCCATCAGTGAACTAACAGATACGCAGTATTTT
TRBV28,TRBJ1-5,TRBD1,.,CASSRIPLTGEEQPQHF,TGTGCCAGCAGCCGAATCCCCCTGACAGGGGAGGAACAGCCCCAGCATTTT
TRBV12-3/TRBV12-4,TRBJ1-1,.,few,CASSLPGNTEAFF,TGTGCCAGCAGTTTACCAGGGAACACTGAAGCTTTCTTT
TRBV18,TRBJ1-4,.,.,CASSNERNEKLFF,TGTGCCAGCTCGAATGAGCGTAATGAAAAACTGTTTTTT
TRBV5-4,TRBJ2-1,TRBD1,.,CASSLLAGQGTYNEQFF,TGTGCCAGCAGCTTGTTGGCCGGACAGGGGACCTACAATGAGCAGTTCTTC
TRBV10-1,TRBJ2-7,TRBD1,.,CASSEEGALSYEQYF,TGCGCCAGCAGTGAGGAGGGGGCCCTCTCCTACGAGCAGTACTTC
TRBV7-3,TRBJ1-6,.,.,CASSLQGFDSPLHF,TGTGCCAGCAGCTTACAGGGGTTCGACTCACCCCTCCACTTT
TRBV7-2,TRBJ1-5,.,.,CASSLEDAGGGQPQHF,TGTGCCAGCAGCTTAGAGGATGCGGGGGGGGGTCAGCCCCAGCATTTT
TRBV29-1,TRBJ1-2,.,few,CSGQGDYGYTF,TGCAGCGGCCAAGGGGACTATGGCTACACCTTC
TRBV6-2/TRBV6-3,TRBJ2-7,TRBD1,.,CASSSYRGDEQYF,TGTGCCAGCAGTAGTTACAGGGGCGACGAGCAGTACTTC
TRBV3-1/TRBV3-2,TRBJ2-2,.,many,CASSQEVGANTGELFF,TGTGCCAGCAGCCAAGAAGTCGGGGCGAACACCGGGGAGCTGTTTTTT
TRBV15,TRBJ2-7,.,.,CATSREIDTHEQYF,TGTGCCACCAGCAGAGAAATTGACACCCACGAGCAGTACTTC
TRBV28,TRBJ1-6,.,.,CASRSGLSSSPLHF,TGTGCCAGCAGGTCAGGGTTATCTAGTTCACCCCTCCACTTT
TRBV7-9,TRBJ1-2,TRBD1,.,CASSLQGAHGYTF,TGTGCCAGCAGCTTACAGGGGGCACATGGCTACACCTTC
TRBV3-1/TRBV3-2,TRBJ2-5,TRBD2,.,CASSPLAGGQETQYF,TGTGCCAGCAGCCCCCTAGCGGGCGGACAAGAGACCCAGTACTTC
TRBV18,TRBJ2-7,TRBD1,.,CASSPLRAGTGASLPYEQYF,TGTGCCAGCTCACCATTAAGAGCGGGGACAGGGGCATCTCTCCCCTACGAGCAGTACTTC
TRBV6-5,TRBJ2-1,TRBD1,.,CASRRQGAYNEQFF,TGTGCCAGCAGAAGACAGGGGGCCTACAATGAGCAGTTCTTC
TRBV6-6,TRBJ2-7,.,few,CASSYSSRGTYEQYF,TGTGCCAGCAGTTACTCGAGCAGGGGCACCTACGAGCAGTACTTC
TRBV28,TRBJ1-2,.,.,CASSPPTATNYGYTF,TGTGCCAGCAGTCCCCCGACAGCCACTAACTATGGCTACACCTTC
TRBV5-6,TRBJ2-1,TRBD1,.,CASSTGQGSYNEQFF,TGTGCCAGCAGCACCGGACAGGGTTCCTACAATGAGCAGTTCTTC
TRBV14,TRBJ2-1,.,few,CASSQDLGTSDNNEQFF,TGTGCCAGCAGCCAAGATCTCGGGACTTCCGACAACAATGAGCAGTTCTTC